These 32 T cell receptor beta chains were sequenced from one sample in a study of blood T cell repertoires in COVID-19. The protocol was immunoSEQ multiplex PCR, while the TCRdb copy is restricted to in-frame clones and leaves out a portion. The data hold some 90,000 clones, with around 88% observed a single time. The sequenced sample was peripheral blood. The receptors derive from a woman aged 80 or over with acute or convalescent COVID-19.

The gene calls are TRBV11-2 and TRBJ2-7; perhaps TRBD2 as D (5 bases). V lost 4 bases, J lost 3 bases, and 10 bases lay in between. The CDR3 is 13 residues long. Germline CDR1 is SGHAT and CDR2 is FQNNGV. DNA for the CDR3: TGTGCCAGCAGCTCGCGGGCGGACTACGAGCAGTACTTC. Residues: CASSSRADYEQYF.

This clone appeared a few times. The chain is built from TRBV5-5 and TRBJ2-1, with 10 nucleotides matching TRBD2. The CDR3 is made up of 16 amino acids. J lost 6 bases, V lost 1 base, and 7 bases had no gene match. The germline CDR1 and CDR2 sequences are SGHKS and YYEKEE (reference sequence). The CDR3 sequence is CASSLPSGGAGNEQFF. CDR3 nucleotides: TGTGCCAGCAGCTTGCCAAGCGGGGGGGCCGGCAATGAGCAGTTCTTC.

This chain joins TRBV6-5 and TRBJ1-2, with D possibly TRBD1 on 6 matching bases. The germline CDR1 and CDR2 sequences are MNHEY and SVGAGI. V lost 6 bases and J 8 bases, leaving 19 bases between the germline ends. The CDR3 is 14 residues long. The CDR3 sequence is CASRNRQAAMGYTF. The CDR3 coding sequence is TGTGCCAGCAGAAACAGACAGGCAGCTATGGGCTACACCTTC.

V is TRBV5-1 and J is TRBJ1-3; D uncertain. V shed 1 base and J shed 0 bases, with 11 bases lying between them. Germline CDR1 SGHRS, CDR2 YFSETQ. This CDR3 spans 16 amino acids. The CDR3 reads CASSLTATNSGNTIYF. For the CDR3, the DNA is TGCGCCAGCAGCTTGACAGCTACCAACTCTGGAAACACCATATATTTT.

The count of this clone is one. The chain links TRBV7-9 to TRBJ2-7; 7 positions match TRBD1. The CDR3 is 14 amino acids. V lost 5 bases to trimming and J lost 3 bases; unmatched junction nucleotides: 7. The V gene's germline CDR1 is SEHNR and CDR2 FQNEAQ (reference sequence). CDR3 sequence (DNA): TGTGCCAGCAGCCCGACAGGGAAGGACTACGAGCAGTACTTC. Its protein product is CASSPTGKDYEQYF.

This chain uses TRBV5-4 with TRBJ2-5; a weak D match, TRBD1 (5 bases). Germline CDR1 and CDR2: SGHNT and YYREEE (reference sequence). Trimming removed 2 bases at V and 4 bases at J, with 15 bases between. This CDR3 spans 15 amino acids. Written as DNA, the CDR3 is TGTGCCAGCAGCTTTAGTCAGGGTGTTCGAGAGACCCAGTACTTC. It yields the protein CASSFSQGVRETQYF.

The J gene is TRBJ2-2, the V gene TRBV2, with D hard to call. The V gene lost 6 bases and the J gene lost 5 bases, with 10 bases spanning the gap. CDR1 is SNHLY, CDR2 FYNNEI, per germline. The CDR3 is 13 amino acids. The CDR3 region has the DNA TGTGCCAGCAGGGTCACATTGACCGGGGAGCTGTTTTTT. Translation: CASRVTLTGELFF.

The chain uses TRBV7-2 and TRBJ2-1; no clear D. Germline values: CDR1 SGHTA, CDR2 FQGNSA. The CDR3 runs to 16 residues. Deletions cut 4 bases from V and 0 bases from J, with 13 bases between. As DNA, the CDR3 is TGTGCCAGCAGCTCCGAGCGACTCCCCTCCTACAATGAGCAGTTCTTC. Encoded protein: CASSSERLPSYNEQFF.

CDR3 bases: TGTGCCAGCAAGCCAACTAGCGGGGGGACCCAGTACTTC. Protein sequence: CASKPTSGGTQYF. The chain links TRBV2 to TRBJ2-5; 11 bases agree with TRBD2. Germline CDR1 reads SNHLY; CDR2 reads FYNNEI. This CDR3 is 13 amino acids long. Trimming took 7 bases from V and 7 from J; bases not matched to a gene: 5.

This chain uses TRBV6-5 with TRBJ1-1; D possibly corresponds to TRBD1 (6 bases). The V end was cut by 4 bases, the J end by 5 bases, with 11 bases between. This CDR3 comprises 13 residues. In germline, CDR1 is MNHEY, CDR2 SVGAGI. The CDR3 is CASSLQGWTEAFF. Written as DNA, the CDR3 is TGTGCCAGCAGTTTACAGGGCTGGACTGAAGCTTTCTTT.

J is TRBJ1-4 and V is TRBV5-4, with 11 bases fitting TRBD1. Trimming at V came to 2 bases and at J to 7 bases, leaving 4 bases not matched to a gene. Germline lookup yields CDR1 SGHNT and CDR2 YYREEE (reference sequence). The CDR3 spans 15 residues. CDR3 region: CASSFRTGGTEKLFF. In DNA form, the CDR3 reads TGTGCCAGCAGCTTCCGGACAGGGGGCACTGAAAAACTGTTTTTT.

V and J are TRBV5-6 and TRBJ1-6; D gene uncertain. Trimming pared 1 base from V and 0 bases from J, leaving 8 bases between. The germline V gene encodes CDR1 SGHDT and CDR2 YYEEEE. The CDR3 extends over 16 amino acids. CDR3 sequence: CASSLSGSSYNSPLHF. CDR3 in DNA: TGTGCCAGCAGCTTGTCGGGAAGCTCCTATAATTCACCCCTCCACTTT.

The V and J genes are TRBV9 and TRBJ1-3; D call uncertain. The CDR3 loop spans 14 amino acids. Trimming cost V 0 bases and J 3 bases, with 7 bases left between them. From germline, CDR1 is SGDLS and CDR2 YYNGEE. CDR3 sequence: CASSVDFGGNTIYF. In DNA, the CDR3 is TGTGCCAGCAGCGTAGATTTCGGTGGAAACACCATATATTTT.

The chain uses TRBV3-1 (or the pseudogene TRBV3-2) and TRBJ1-6; D ambiguous. Germline V lookup: CDR1 LGHDT, CDR2 YNNKEL (reference sequence). The CDR3 totals 14 residues. The ends were cut back, 4 bases at V and 4 bases at J, with 8 bases in the middle. CDR3 protein: CASSRDKYNSPLHF. The CDR3 nucleotides read TGTGCCAGCAGCCGAGACAAATATAATTCACCCCTCCACTTT.

This rearrangement joins TRBV5-6 to TRBJ2-1; TRBD1 matches at 9 bases. The trim removed 9 bases at V and 9 bases at J, leaving 10 bases unmatched. The germline V gene encodes CDR1 SGHDT and CDR2 YYEEEE. The CDR3 is 13 amino acids. The CDR3 coding sequence is TGTGCCACCGGCGGGACAGGGAGAGGTGAGCAGTTCTTC. Encoded protein: CATGGTGRGEQFF.

This chain joins TRBV30 and TRBJ2-2; 9 nucleotides agree with TRBD2. Unmatched junction bases numbered 19, after V lost 4 bases and J lost 7 bases. The CDR3 contains 18 residues. CDR1 is GTSNPN and CDR2 is SVGIG in the germline V gene (reference sequence). CDR3 nucleotides: TGTGCCTGGAAAGGCGGCCCAAGGAGCGGGGGGTATAGCGGGGAGCTGTTTTTT. This translates into CAWKGGPRSGGYSGELFF.

V usage is TRBV9 and J usage is TRBJ1-3; D unresolved. V dropped 0 bases and J dropped 8 bases, with 9 bases sitting between them. This CDR3 region has 13 residues. Germline CDR1 reads SGDLS; CDR2 reads YYNGEE. The CDR3 region is CASSVEARDTIYF. CDR3 sequence (DNA): TGTGCCAGCAGCGTAGAGGCGAGGGACACCATATATTTT.

The rearrangement links TRBV7-8 to TRBJ2-1, with TRBD2 matching over 11 bases. This CDR3 is 17 amino acids long. From germline, CDR1 is SGHVS and CDR2 FQNEAQ. The V segment lost 4 bases and the J segment 1 base; nucleotides outside the gene matches: 6. The CDR3 is CASSSLAGGRSYNEQFF. DNA of the CDR3: TGTGCCAGCAGCTCTCTAGCGGGGGGCCGTTCCTACAATGAGCAGTTCTTC.

The gene calls are TRBV3-1 (or the pseudogene TRBV3-2) and TRBJ2-5; 7 nucleotides line up with TRBD2. The CDR3 has 15 residues. The V segment lost 1 base and the J segment 5 bases; nucleotides outside the gene matches: 7. Per the germline V gene, CDR1 is LGHDT and CDR2 is YNNKEL (reference sequence). CDR3 bases: TGTGCCAGCAGCCAAGGCAGCGGGGTGCGGGAGACCCAGTACTTC. Residues: CASSQGSGVRETQYF.

The rearrangement uses TRBV2 and TRBJ2-1; 8 nucleotides align to TRBD2. Germline loops: CDR1 SNHLY, CDR2 FYNNEI. V shed 4 bases and J 8 bases; nucleotides not matched to a gene: 10. The CDR3 runs to 15 residues. The CDR3 DNA follows: TGTGCCAGCAGTGGAGCCGGGACTAGAGGCGATGAGCAGTTCTTC. The encoded protein is CASSGAGTRGDEQFF.

As to this clone: The sample carries other DNA sequences with the same CDR3. The chain is built from TRBV19 and TRBJ1-2; D is undetermined. The V end lost 1 base, the J end lost 2 bases, and 20 bases lay between the germline ends. Germline CDR1 is LNHDA and CDR2 is SQIVND (reference sequence). The CDR3 extends over 18 amino acids. The CDR3, as DNA: TGTGCCAGTAGTATAGTGTCGAACTCCGTCGCGGCCAACTATGGCTACACCTTC. The encoded protein is CASSIVSNSVAANYGYTF.

V and J are TRBV19 and TRBJ1-6, with D tentatively TRBD1 (5 bases). Per the germline V gene, CDR1 is LNHDA and CDR2 is SQIVND (reference sequence). Deletions cut 7 bases from V and 3 bases from J, with 13 bases between. The CDR3 runs to 15 residues. The DNA of the CDR3 is TGTGCCAGTACCGCGGGACGGGGCTATAATTCACCCCTCCACTTT. Translated: CASTAGRGYNSPLHF. Full variable domain (rest looked up from reference TRBV19 and TRBJ1-6): DGGITQSPKYLFRKEGQNVTLSCEQNLNHDAMYWYRQDPGQGLRLIYYSQIVNDFQKGDIAEGYSVSREKKESFPLTVTSAQKNPTAFYLCASTAGRGYNSPLHFGNGTRLTVT.

The rearrangement joins TRBV11-1 to TRBJ2-1, with TRBD1 matching 8 bases. J gave up 6 bases and V 4 bases, and 8 bases lay outside the gene matches. Germline values: CDR1 SGHAT, CDR2 FQDESV (reference sequence). This CDR3 is built from 15 residues. The DNA of the CDR3 is TGTGCCAGCAGCTACCGGGACAGGCTATCCAATGAGCAGTTCTTC. As protein: CASSYRDRLSNEQFF.

The J gene is TRBJ1-6, the V gene TRBV18; a weak D match, TRBD1 (5 bases). Germline V gives CDR1 KGHSH, CDR2 LQKENI. The V end was cut by 5 bases, the J end by 7 bases, with 15 bases between. CDR3 length: 15 amino acids. The CDR3 protein is CASSAQDSPNSPLHF. The CDR3 DNA is TGTGCCAGCTCAGCCCAAGACAGCCCGAATTCACCCCTCCACTTT.

The CDR3 coding sequence is TGCGCCAGCAGCCACGGGTCGCTCAGGGATCAGCCCCAGCATTTT. Its translation: CASSHGSLRDQPQHF. V gene TRBV4-1 combines with J gene TRBJ1-5; TRBD1 might be the D (5 bases). Germline loops: CDR1 MGHRA, CDR2 YSYEKL. The CDR3 is 15 residues long. Trimming shortened V by 3 bases and J by 5 bases, and 14 bases separated the two germline ends.

V is TRBV5-1 and J is TRBJ2-7; perhaps TRBD1 as D (5 bases). Germline CDR1 and CDR2: SGHRS and YFSETQ. V was trimmed by 0 bases and J by 0 bases, leaving 7 bases between them. The CDR3 is made up of 14 amino acids. The CDR3: CASSLDRISYEQYF. CDR3 sequence (DNA): TGCGCCAGCAGCTTGGACAGGATCTCCTACGAGCAGTACTTC.

The chain links TRBV7-2 to TRBJ2-4, with a possible D match to TRBD1 (6 bases). The CDR3 has 14 amino acids. Germline V gene sequence: CDR1 SGHTA, CDR2 FQGNSA. Trimming cost V 5 bases and J 7 bases, with 15 bases left between them. This CDR3 reads CASSPYREGNIQYF. CDR3 sequence (DNA): TGTGCCAGCAGCCCCTACAGGGAAGGGAACATTCAGTACTTC.

This sequence joins TRBV28 and TRBJ1-5; 8 nucleotides agree with TRBD1. Trimming at V came to 5 bases and at J to 8 bases, leaving 14 bases not matched to a gene. The CDR3 is 16 amino acids. CDR1 is MDHEN, CDR2 SYDVKM, per germline. CDR3 nucleotide sequence: TGTGCCAGCAGTGTGACAGGGGCAATAATTCTGAAGCCCCAGCATTTT. Translating gives CASSVTGAIILKPQHF.

The rearrangement links TRBV2 to TRBJ1-1, with TRBD1 matching 8 bases. The junction had 2 bases not matched to a gene; V was cut back by 6 bases and J by 2 bases. The germline V gene encodes CDR1 SNHLY and CDR2 FYNNEI. This CDR3 spans 13 amino acids. Written as DNA, the CDR3 is TGTGCCAGCAGGGGGACAGGTAACACTGAAGCTTTCTTT. Translating it yields CASRGTGNTEAFF.

V gene TRBV28 combines with J gene TRBJ1-1; 7 positions agree with TRBD1. Trimming removed 4 bases from V and 2 bases from J; junction bases left unmatched: 7. The CDR3 is made up of 15 amino acids. From germline, CDR1 is MDHEN and CDR2 SYDVKM. CDR3 DNA sequence: TGTGCCAGCAGTTCGGACAGGAGAACAAACACTGAAGCTTTCTTT. It yields the protein CASSSDRRTNTEAFF.

The chain links TRBV4-1 to TRBJ2-7; tentative D call: TRBD2 (6 bases). The CDR3 has 17 amino acids. Trimming left V 1 base short and J 0 bases short, with 16 bases between. CDR1 and CDR2 (germline): MGHRA, YSYEKL. CDR3 sequence: CASSQGRGAADSYEQYF. The CDR3 region has the DNA TGCGCCAGCAGCCAAGGGCGGGGTGCAGCCGACTCCTACGAGCAGTACTTC.

The chain joins TRBV10-3 to TRBJ2-1; TRBD2 matches at 15 bases. J gave up 3 bases and V 6 bases, and 9 bases lay outside the gene matches. This CDR3 contains 18 residues. Germline CDR1 and CDR2: ENHRY and SYGVKD. The DNA for the CDR3 is TGTGCCATCAGGGGGACTAGCGGGGGGCAAGGTCTCTACAATGAGCAGTTCTTC. This codes for CAIRGTSGGQGLYNEQFF.